Below are 32 T cell receptor beta chains sequenced from a single sample in a study of blood T cell repertoires in COVID-19. The assay was immunoSEQ multiplex PCR, and TCRdb's table has in-frame clones only and misses some. This table holds 160,000 or so clones, roughly 90% found once. Sequenced sample: peripheral blood. The receptors were gathered from a woman aged 55-75 years who had recovered from COVID-19.

The chain has TRBV12-3 or TRBV12-4 and TRBJ2-1, with D perhaps TRBD1 (6 bases). Trimming shortened V by 4 bases and J by 10 bases, and 11 bases separated the two germline ends. This CDR3 has 12 amino acids. The chain's CDR3 is CASSSTGAEQFF. The CDR3 nucleotides read TGTGCCAGCAGTTCGACAGGAGCGGAGCAGTTCTTC.

The chain joins TRBV4-3 to TRBJ1-2, with no clear D. V was cut by 6 bases and J by 0 bases, with 8 bases left in between. This CDR3 region has 13 residues. Germline V gives CDR1 LGHNA, CDR2 YSLEER. The CDR3 sequence: CASRQTSNYGYTF. In DNA, the CDR3 is TGCGCCAGCAGACAGACCTCTAACTATGGCTACACCTTC.

The rearrangement joins TRBV7-3 to TRBJ2-1; TRBD1 agrees at 11 bases. V lost 5 bases, J lost 7 bases, and 10 bases stayed unmatched. Germline CDR1 and CDR2: SGHTA and FQGTGA. The CDR3 has 16 amino acids. CDR3 sequence (DNA): TGTGCCAGCAGCCCACTCCCGGGACAGGGGGTTAATGAGCAGTTCTTC. Translating it yields CASSPLPGQGVNEQFF.

In its sample, this clone was seen a few times. The V gene is TRBV5-1, the J gene TRBJ2-1; tentative D call: TRBD1 (6 bases). Germline V gene lookup returns CDR1 SGHRS and CDR2 YFSETQ. V lost 0 bases to trimming and J lost 5 bases, with 12 bases between them. The CDR3 spans 15 residues. The CDR3 region has the DNA TGCGCCAGCAGCTTGGACGGACAGTCAAACAATGAGCAGTTCTTC. Translation gives CASSLDGQSNNEQFF.

The rearrangement uses TRBV11-1 and TRBJ1-1; D is possibly TRBD1 (5 bases). Germline CDR1 reads SGHAT; CDR2 reads FQDESV (reference sequence). The CDR3 spans 13 residues. The V end was cut by 5 bases, the J end by 4 bases, with 11 bases between. The CDR3 DNA reads as TGTGCCAGCAGCGCCGGGGGTGGCACTGAAGCTTTCTTT. This translates into CASSAGGGTEAFF.

This clone was counted once. The chain carries TRBV28 and TRBJ1-6; D remains unclear. The CDR3 extends over 13 amino acids. Deletions cut 8 bases from V and 8 bases from J, with 13 bases between. Germline V gene sequence: CDR1 MDHEN, CDR2 SYDVKM. The CDR3 coding sequence is TGTGCCAGCGGGGTAATGGAGGATTCACCCCTCCACTTT. Translation: CASGVMEDSPLHF.

The chain recombines TRBV5-1 with TRBJ1-2, with D unclear. Trimming left V 0 bases short and J 8 bases short, with 14 bases between. The CDR3 runs to 14 residues. The V gene's germline CDR1 is SGHRS and CDR2 YFSETQ. The CDR3 reads CASSLDHALRGYTF. The DNA for the CDR3 is TGCGCCAGCAGCTTGGACCACGCCTTGAGGGGCTACACCTTC.

CDR3 amino acids: CASSSGTGGEKLFF. For the CDR3, the DNA is TGCGCCAGCAGCTCCGGGACTGGGGGTGAAAAACTGTTTTTT. This sequence joins TRBV5-1 and TRBJ1-4; D is possibly TRBD1 (5 bases). The V end lost 3 bases, the J end lost 7 bases, and 13 bases lay between the germline ends. Germline values: CDR1 SGHRS, CDR2 YFSETQ. This CDR3 is 14 amino acids long.

The chain couples TRBV28 to TRBJ1-5; no clear D. The V gene's germline CDR1 is MDHEN and CDR2 SYDVKM. CDR3 size: 12 residues. V was shortened by 2 bases and J by 9 bases, with 8 bases between the two germline ends. CDR3 loop: CASSLAGRPQHF. The DNA of the CDR3 is TGTGCCAGCAGTTTAGCGGGTAGGCCCCAGCATTTT.

The chain links TRBV12-3 or TRBV12-4 to TRBJ2-1, with D unresolved. The V gene lost 2 bases and the J gene lost 5 bases, with 7 bases spanning the gap. The CDR3 extends over 13 amino acids. In nucleotides, the CDR3 is TGTGCCAGCAGTTTAACGGTCAACAATGAGCAGTTCTTC. Its protein product is CASSLTVNNEQFF.

The chain is built from TRBV20-1 and TRBJ2-1; TRBD2 matches at 9 bases. The germline V gene has CDR1 DFQATT and CDR2 SNEGSKA (reference sequence). Unmatched junction bases numbered 17, after V lost 3 bases and J lost 5 bases. The CDR3 totals 18 residues. The CDR3 reads CSASWLLGSSGVDNEQFF. CDR3 DNA sequence: TGCAGTGCTAGTTGGCTCCTGGGTTCTAGCGGGGTAGACAATGAGCAGTTCTTC.

The CDR3 region has the DNA TGCGCCAGCAGCCAAGTTTCAGGGGACTATGGCTACACCTTC. Amino acid sequence: CASSQVSGDYGYTF. The chain carries TRBV4-1 and TRBJ1-2; D possibly corresponds to TRBD1 (6 bases). Trimming took 1 base from V and 3 from J, leaving 9 bases between them. Germline V gene lookup returns CDR1 MGHRA and CDR2 YSYEKL. The CDR3 covers 14 residues.

The V and J genes are TRBV15 and TRBJ1-3; D possibly corresponds to TRBD1 (5 bases). CDR1 and CDR2 (germline): LNHNV, YYDKDF (reference sequence). The V end was cut by 1 base, the J end by 1 base, with 14 bases between. The CDR3 consists of 17 residues. Written as DNA, the CDR3 is TGTGCCACCAGCAGAGGCCAGGGCCCCTCTTCTGGAAACACCATATATTTT. Protein product: CATSRGQGPSSGNTIYF. Full variable domain (remainder filled in from reference TRBV15 and TRBJ1-3): DAMVIQNPRYQVTQFGKPVTLSCSQTLNHNVMYWYQQKSSQAPKLLFHYYDKDFNNEADTPDNFQSRRPNTSFCFLDIRSPGLGDTAMYLCATSRGQGPSSGNTIYFGEGSWLTVV.

This chain joins TRBV24-1 and TRBJ2-2; 9 nucleotides line up with TRBD1. CDR3 length equals 16 residues. Germline V lookup: CDR1 KGHDR, CDR2 SFDVKD. Trimming took 4 bases from V and 7 from J; bases not matched to a gene: 9. CDR3 coding DNA: TGTGCCACCAGTGAGACCGGGACAGGGTTGATCGGGGAGCTGTTTTTT. It encodes CATSETGTGLIGELFF.

The J gene is TRBJ2-3, the V gene TRBV9; TRBD2 agrees at 8 bases. The CDR3 is made up of 16 amino acids. Germline V CDR1 and CDR2: SGDLS, YYNGEE. The V and J ends lost 3 bases and 5 bases, in that order; junction bases with no gene match: 11. The CDR3 DNA reads TGTGCCAGCAGCGAGGGAGCCGGACTAGCTGTAGATACGCAGTATTTT. Translated: CASSEGAGLAVDTQYF.

This clone was seen a single time. The chain joins TRBV2 to TRBJ1-5; D not certain. CDR1 is SNHLY, CDR2 FYNNEI, per germline. The CDR3 length is 15 residues. V was trimmed by 3 bases and J by 6 bases, leaving 15 bases between them. CDR3 sequence reads: CASSESTSAGQPQHF. CDR3 nucleotides: TGTGCCAGCAGTGAGTCGACCTCGGCGGGTCAGCCCCAGCATTTT.

In DNA form, the CDR3 reads TGTGCCAGCTCAACGCGGGGTGGGACAGATACGCAGTATTTT. It codes for CASSTRGGTDTQYF. V and J are TRBV18 and TRBJ2-3; D is possibly TRBD2 (6 bases). The CDR3 totals 14 residues. Trimming removed 5 bases from V and 3 bases from J, with 12 bases in between. Germline CDR1 and CDR2: KGHSH and LQKENI.

The J gene is TRBJ1-1, the V gene TRBV24-1; no firm D call. This CDR3 spans 12 amino acids. CDR1 and CDR2 from the germline V gene are KGHDR and SFDVKD. V lost 5 bases to trimming and J lost 7 bases, with 10 bases between them. Written as DNA, the CDR3 is TGTGCCACCAGTGGGTCGGGGTATGAAGCTTTCTTT. Residues: CATSGSGYEAFF.

In this sample, this clone turned up a few times. The chain employs TRBV19 and TRBJ1-1; D gene unclear. The germline V and J ends were trimmed by 3 bases and 2 bases, with 7 bases remaining between them. The CDR3 is 13 residues long. From germline, CDR1 is LNHDA and CDR2 SQIVND (reference sequence). CDR3 nucleotide sequence: TGTGCCAGTAGTATTGACTTTAACACTGAAGCTTTCTTT. It specifies CASSIDFNTEAFF. Complete variable domain (other parts from reference TRBV19 and TRBJ1-1): DGGITQSPKYLFRKEGQNVTLSCEQNLNHDAMYWYRQDPGQGLRLIYYSQIVNDFQKGDIAEGYSVSREKKESFPLTVTSAQKNPTAFYLCASSIDFNTEAFFGQGTRLTVV.

The J gene is TRBJ2-5, the V gene TRBV2, with a weak D call TRBD1 (5 bases). Germline CDR1 reads SNHLY; CDR2 reads FYNNEI. The CDR3 sequence is 15 residues long. The V end was cut by 4 bases, the J end by 4 bases, with 16 bases between. The CDR3 here is CASSAWGGLGETQYF. CDR3 DNA sequence: TGTGCCAGCAGTGCATGGGGCGGATTGGGAGAGACCCAGTACTTC.

CDR3 in amino acids: CASSTLGVSNEKLFF. The DNA for the CDR3 is TGTGCCAGCAGTACCTTAGGGGTATCAAATGAAAAACTGTTTTTT. This chain joins TRBV6-6 and TRBJ1-4, with a tentative D call TRBD1 (5 bases). This CDR3 contains 15 residues. V lost 5 bases and J 5 bases, leaving 15 bases between the germline ends. Germline values: CDR1 MNHNY, CDR2 SVGAGI (reference sequence).

The chain joins TRBV5-4 to TRBJ2-5, with TRBD2 matching 7 bases. Germline loops: CDR1 SGHNT, CDR2 YYREEE (reference sequence). The CDR3 has 15 residues. The V gene end was trimmed by 4 bases and the J gene end by 4 bases; junction bases not matched to a gene: 10. Here the CDR3 reads CASSPPAGVRETQYF. The CDR3 bases are TGTGCCAGCAGCCCTCCGGCGGGGGTGAGAGAGACCCAGTACTTC.

The genes are TRBV5-1 and TRBJ2-1; tentatively, D is TRBD2 (5 bases). Germline V gives CDR1 SGHRS, CDR2 YFSETQ. V lost 0 bases to trimming and J lost 7 bases, with 20 bases between them. The CDR3 contains 17 residues. The CDR3 DNA sequence: TGCGCCAGCAGCTTGGTCGTCTCCCGGACTCCCTTAAATGAGCAGTTCTTC. Amino acids: CASSLVVSRTPLNEQFF.

This chain uses TRBV24-1 with TRBJ2-7; TRBD1 is a possible D gene (5 bases). V shed 2 bases and J shed 4 bases, with 11 bases lying between them. The CDR3 loop spans 14 amino acids. CDR1 is KGHDR, CDR2 SFDVKD, per germline. The CDR3 nucleotides are TGTGCCACCAGTGATTCCGGCAGGGCGTACGAGCAGTACTTC. Its translation: CATSDSGRAYEQYF.

The V and J genes are TRBV6-2 or TRBV6-3 and TRBJ1-4; 9 bases map to TRBD1. Germline CDR1 is MNHEY and CDR2 is SVGEGT. The CDR3 covers 16 residues. V trimming: 2 bases; J trimming: 4 bases; junction bases outside the gene matches: 5. The CDR3 DNA reads as TGTGCCAGCAGTTACCACAGGGGGCTTGGTAATGAAAAACTGTTTTTT. This sequence encodes CASSYHRGLGNEKLFF.

The chain uses TRBV2 and TRBJ2-3; D remains ambiguous. The length of the CDR3 is 14 residues. Germline lookup yields CDR1 SNHLY and CDR2 FYNNEI. The V end was cut by 7 bases, the J end by 2 bases, with 13 bases between. Here the CDR3 DNA reads TGTGCCAGCATAAAAGAGAGGAACACAGATACGCAGTATTTT. This sequence encodes CASIKERNTDTQYF.

The V and J genes are TRBV15 and TRBJ2-5; a possible D gene is TRBD2 (6 bases). The CDR3 runs 18 residues. From germline, CDR1 is LNHNV and CDR2 YYDKDF (reference sequence). V was shortened by 0 bases and J by 3 bases, with 20 bases between the two germline ends. The CDR3 region is CATSRDRHQPGGEETQYF. Here the CDR3 DNA reads TGTGCCACCAGCAGAGATCGGCACCAGCCCGGAGGGGAAGAGACCCAGTACTTC. Filled out from reference TRBV15 and TRBJ2-5, the complete variable domain reads DAMVIQNPRYQVTQFGKPVTLSCSQTLNHNVMYWYQQKSSQAPKLLFHYYDKDFNNEADTPDNFQSRRPNTSFCFLDIRSPGLGDTAMYLCATSRDRHQPGGEETQYFGPGTRLLVL.

V and J are TRBV10-3 and TRBJ1-1; 8 nucleotides agree with TRBD1. Losses at the gene ends were 2 bases for V and 7 bases for J; bases not matched to a gene: 9. The CDR3 has 15 amino acids. Germline values: CDR1 ENHRY, CDR2 SYGVKD. The CDR3 DNA reads TGTGCCATCAGTGAGCCAGGCAGGGGGCCGGTTGAAGCTTTCTTT. This gives the protein CAISEPGRGPVEAFF.

The V gene is TRBV6-5, the J gene TRBJ1-3, with a weak D call TRBD1 (6 bases). The germline CDR1 and CDR2 sequences are MNHEY and SVGAGI. V dropped 6 bases and J dropped 4 bases, with 13 bases sitting between them. The CDR3 covers 14 residues. The CDR3 region is CASSDRFSGNTIYF. The DNA of the CDR3 is TGTGCCAGCAGCGACAGGTTTTCAGGAAACACCATATATTTT.

This clone was picked up a small number of times. V usage is TRBV5-8 and J usage is TRBJ2-1; TRBD2 matches 7 bases. The junction had 18 bases not matched to a gene; V was cut back by 4 bases and J by 8 bases. Germline V gene data show CDR1 as SGHTS and CDR2 as YDEGEE. The CDR3 covers 17 residues. The CDR3 region has the DNA TGTGCCAGCAGCCCCGCCGTCCAGGGAGGGGATTCCGATGAGCAGTTCTTC. Residues: CASSPAVQGGDSDEQFF.

The chain links TRBV6-1 to TRBJ1-4; a weak D match, TRBD1 (6 bases). Germline assignment: CDR1 MNHNS and CDR2 SASEGT. The CDR3 is made up of 15 amino acids. V gave up 2 bases and J gave up 0 bases, with 7 bases separating them. The CDR3 loop reads CASSERTATNEKLFF. In DNA form, the CDR3 reads TGTGCCAGCAGTGAAAGGACAGCAACTAATGAAAAACTGTTTTTT.

The CDR3 loop is CASSLYRYEQYF. CDR3 sequence (DNA): TGTGCCAGCAGTTTATACAGGTACGAGCAGTACTTC. This chain links TRBV28 with TRBJ2-7; possibly TRBD1 for D (5 bases). This CDR3 is built from 12 residues. Looked up from germline, CDR1 is MDHEN and CDR2 is SYDVKM. Trimming shortened V by 1 base and J by 4 bases, and 5 bases separated the two germline ends.